Sequencing of this T cell receptor (beta chain) was carried out in a study of blood T cell repertoires in COVID-19. Method: immunoSEQ multiplex PCR; TCRdb's copy keeps in-frame clones and lacks some. Of under 80,000 clones in the sample, 83% were seen once. V lost 7 bases, J lost 3 bases, and 4 bases stayed unmatched. Germline loops: CDR1 GTSNPN, CDR2 SVGIG (reference sequence). The CDR3 sequence is 13 residues long. J is TRBJ2-7 and V is TRBV30; 12 bases are a match to TRBD2. The source material was peripheral blood. This TCR came from a man older than 75 with acute or convalescent COVID-19. The DNA for the CDR3 is TGTGCCTTTAAACTAGCGGGGGGCTACGAGCAGTACTTC. Its protein is CAFKLAGGYEQYF.